This TCR beta chain was retrieved from a study of cytomegalovirus exposure and HLA in healthy donors. Findings and limits, study-wide: TCR beta sequences reportedly predicted most subjects' HLA-A and HLA-B alleles accurately. Confirmation was obtained in vitro that a few CMV-associated chains are specific for CMV antigens.

Germline values: CDR1 KGHSH, CDR2 LQKENI. V shed 5 bases, J shed 10 bases, and the junction held 10 bases outside the gene matches. This CDR3 has 15 residues. With regard to this clone: Its specificity is unknown.

Regarding donors, all were healthy bone marrow donors. A multiplex PCR was run with 60 Vbeta primers and 13 Jbeta primers. The table came from immunoSEQ multiplex PCR; TCRdb's copy has only in-frame clones and leaves some out. The repertoire holds about 98,000 clones, with roughly 80% as singletons. The sequenced material came from PBMCs. This TCR derives from a man aged 60-69 years in good health and CMV-seropositive. The chain is built from TRBV18 and TRBJ1-6, with TRBD1 matching 8 bases. This chain's CDR3 is CASSSLGQGGSPLHF. In DNA form, the CDR3 reads TGTGCCAGCTCATCACTCGGACAGGGTGGCTCACCCCTCCACTTT.